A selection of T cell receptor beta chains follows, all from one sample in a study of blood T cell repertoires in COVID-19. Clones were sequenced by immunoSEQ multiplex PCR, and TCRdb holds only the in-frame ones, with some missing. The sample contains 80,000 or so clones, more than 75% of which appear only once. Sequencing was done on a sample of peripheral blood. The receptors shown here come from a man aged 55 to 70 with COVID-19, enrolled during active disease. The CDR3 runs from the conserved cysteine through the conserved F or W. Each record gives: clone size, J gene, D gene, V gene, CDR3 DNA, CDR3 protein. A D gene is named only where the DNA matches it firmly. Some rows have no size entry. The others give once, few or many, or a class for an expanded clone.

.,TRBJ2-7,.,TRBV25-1,TGTGCCAGCAGTCGCAGTCTCCCTTGGTACTTC,CASSRSLPWYF
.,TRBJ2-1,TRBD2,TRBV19,TGTGCCAGTAGTATAGATGTAGGTAGCGGGAGATACAATGAGCAGTTCTTC,CASSIDVGSGRYNEQFF
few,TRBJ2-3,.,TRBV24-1,TGTGCCACCAGTGATTCCAGCGGGTCTCGCCCCGGTACGCAGTATTTT,CATSDSSGSRPGTQYF
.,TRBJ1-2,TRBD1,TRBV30,TGTGCCTGGAGTGCCGATGGGACAGGGAACTATGGCTACACCTTC,CAWSADGTGNYGYTF
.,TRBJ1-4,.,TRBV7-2,TGTGCCAGCACCCAAGGGGCCTGGAGAAAACTGTTTTTT,CASTQGAWRKLFF
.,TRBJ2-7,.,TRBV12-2,TGTGCAAGTCGCCTCAGCGAGGACAGGGCCTCCTACGAGCAGTACTTC,CASRLSEDRASYEQYF
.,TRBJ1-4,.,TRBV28,TGTGCCAGCAGCTCCCTCGGGGGGGGCCAAGAAAAACTGTTTTTT,CASSSLGGGQEKLFF
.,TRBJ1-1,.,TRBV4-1,TGCGCCAGCAGCCGAAGGACAGAGAACACTGAAGCTTTCTTT,CASSRRTENTEAFF
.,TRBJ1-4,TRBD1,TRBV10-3,TGTGCCATCAGTGAGCGGGGCTCCGGGACAGGGGACGAAAAACTGTTTTTT,CAISERGSGTGDEKLFF
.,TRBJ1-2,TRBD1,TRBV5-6,TGTGCCAGCAGCGGACAGGGATTTGACTATGGCTACACCTTC,CASSGQGFDYGYTF
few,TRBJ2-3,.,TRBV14,TGTGCCAGCAGCCCCCTTACCGGGGCAGATACGCAGTATTTT,CASSPLTGADTQYF
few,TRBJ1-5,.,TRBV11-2,TGTGCCAGCAGTCAGGACAGCGCTTATAGCAATCAGCCCCAGCATTTT,CASSQDSAYSNQPQHF
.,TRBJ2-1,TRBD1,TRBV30,TGTGCCTGGAGCAGGACAGGGGCCAACTCCTACAATGAGCAGTTCTTC,CAWSRTGANSYNEQFF
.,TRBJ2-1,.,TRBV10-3,TGTGCCATCACTGACACGGGAGAATACAATGAGCAGTTCTTC,CAITDTGEYNEQFF
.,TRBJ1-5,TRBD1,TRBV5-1,TGCGCCAGCAGCATACAGGGGGCAAGCAATCAGCCCCAGCATTTT,CASSIQGASNQPQHF
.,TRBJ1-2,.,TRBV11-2,TGTGCCAGCAGCATACAGGCGGAAGCTAACTATGGCTACACCTTC,CASSIQAEANYGYTF
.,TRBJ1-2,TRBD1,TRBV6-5,TGTGCCAGCAGAGCGACAGGGACCTACTATGGCTACACCTTC,CASRATGTYYGYTF
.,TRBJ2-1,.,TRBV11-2,TGTGCCAGCAGCTTCGGACATCTCACCTACAATGAGCAGTTCTTC,CASSFGHLTYNEQFF
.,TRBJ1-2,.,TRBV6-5,TGTGCCAGCAGTTCCAGGGATGGCTACACCTTC,CASSSRDGYTF
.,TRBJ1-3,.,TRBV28,TGTGCCAGCAGTCCCCGGACAGCACAAGGAAACACCATATATTTT,CASSPRTAQGNTIYF
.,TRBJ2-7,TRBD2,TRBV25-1,TGTGCCAGCAGTGATGTGACTAGCGGGAGTCAGGAGCAGTACTTC,CASSDVTSGSQEQYF
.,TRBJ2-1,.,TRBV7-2,TGTGCCAGCAGCCGGCCGGGACTGGGCAATGAGCAGTTCTTC,CASSRPGLGNEQFF
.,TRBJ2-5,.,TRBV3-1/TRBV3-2,TGTGCCAGCGGCCTGCACCGGGGGGAGACCCAGTACTTC,CASGLHRGETQYF
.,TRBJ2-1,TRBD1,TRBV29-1,TGCAGCGTTGTTGGGACAGACTCCTACAATGAGCAGTTCTTC,CSVVGTDSYNEQFF
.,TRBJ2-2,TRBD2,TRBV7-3,TGTGCCAGCAGCTTAGTAGCGGGGGGATTGAACACCGGGGAGCTGTTTTTT,CASSLVAGGLNTGELFF
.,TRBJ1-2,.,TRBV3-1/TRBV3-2,TGTGCCAGCTACGTGGTCGGGGGAGGCTACACCTTC,CASYVVGGGYTF
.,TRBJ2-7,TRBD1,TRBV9,TGTGCCAGCAGCCCTGGACAGGCCTCCTACGAGCAGTACTTC,CASSPGQASYEQYF
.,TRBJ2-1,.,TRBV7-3,TGTGCCAGCAGCTTAAATATCTACAATGAGCAGTTCTTC,CASSLNIYNEQFF
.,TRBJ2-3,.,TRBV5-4,TGTGCCAGCAGCTCTGGACTGCTTAGCACAGATACGCAGTATTTT,CASSSGLLSTDTQYF
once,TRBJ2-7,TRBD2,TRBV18,TGTGCCAGCGCAGGACTAGCGGGGGATAAGGGTTCCTACGAGCAGTACTTC,CASAGLAGDKGSYEQYF
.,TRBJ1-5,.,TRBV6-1,TGTGCCAGCAGTGAAACAGGTTCTCAGCCCCAGCATTTT,CASSETGSQPQHF
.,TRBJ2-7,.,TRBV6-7,TGTGCCAGCGCACCCGGTGAGCAGTACTTC,CASAPGEQYF
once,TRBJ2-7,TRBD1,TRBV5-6,TGTGCCAGCTTCCAGAGGGGACAGGGTTCCTACGAGCAGTACTTC,CASFQRGQGSYEQYF
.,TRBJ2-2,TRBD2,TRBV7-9,TGTGCCAGCAGGTCCGGACTAGCGGGGGGGCCTTTCCGCGACGGGGAGCTGTTTTTT,CASRSGLAGGPFRDGELFF
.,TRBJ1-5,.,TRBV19,TGTGCCAGTAGTGCCACTGCCGTACCCCAGCATTTT,CASSATAVPQHF
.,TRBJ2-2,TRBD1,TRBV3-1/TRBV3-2,TGTGCCAGCAGCCCTACCTTACAGGGGGGGGAGCTGTTTTTT,CASSPTLQGGELFF
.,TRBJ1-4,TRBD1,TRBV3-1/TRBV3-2,TGTGGGAGCAGCCACACAGGGGGCGAGGATGAAAAACTGTTTTTT,CGSSHTGGEDEKLFF
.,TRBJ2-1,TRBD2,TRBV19,TGTGCCAGCTCCGGACTAGCGGGAGCCAATGAGCAGTTCTTC,CASSGLAGANEQFF
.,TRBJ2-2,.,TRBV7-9,TGTGCCAGCAGCCCCCAGGTCGGCCCCTTTACGAACACCGGGGAGCTGTTTTTT,CASSPQVGPFTNTGELFF
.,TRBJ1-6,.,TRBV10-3,TGTGCCATCAGTGAGGCAGGGCGATCACCCCTCCACTTT,CAISEAGRSPLHF
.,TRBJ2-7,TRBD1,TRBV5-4,TGTGCCAGCAGCTCCACCTCCGGGACAGGGGTGAACGAGCAGTACTTC,CASSSTSGTGVNEQYF
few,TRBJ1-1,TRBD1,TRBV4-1,TGCGCCAGCAGCCAAACGGACAGGTCTGAAGCTTTCTTT,CASSQTDRSEAFF
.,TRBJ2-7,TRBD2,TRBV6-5,TGTGCCAGCAGGCTGGCTAGCGGTCCCTACGAGCAGTACTTC,CASRLASGPYEQYF
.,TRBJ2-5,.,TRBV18,TGTGCCAGCTCACCACCGGCTAGCACCCAAGAGACCCAGTACTTC,CASSPPASTQETQYF
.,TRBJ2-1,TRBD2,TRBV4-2,TGTGCCAGCAGCCAAGCCGGGGGGAGAGGCGGGAGGGTTAGGAATGAGCAGTTCTTC,CASSQAGGRGGRVRNEQFF
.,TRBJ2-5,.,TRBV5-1,TGCGCCAGCATGGAGGGGTTCTCAGAGACCCAGTACTTC,CASMEGFSETQYF
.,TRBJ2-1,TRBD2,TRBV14,TGTGCCAGCAGCCCTAGGGGCGGGAGCTCCTACAATGAGCAGTTCTTC,CASSPRGGSSYNEQFF
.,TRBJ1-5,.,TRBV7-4,TGTGCCAGCAGCTTAGGGCTGCTTCATCAGCCCCAGCATTTT,CASSLGLLHQPQHF
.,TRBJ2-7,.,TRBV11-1,TGTGCCAGCAGCAGAACGACAGGAGCCTCCTACGAGCAGTACTTC,CASSRTTGASYEQYF
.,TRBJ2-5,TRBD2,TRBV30,TGTGCCTGGAGTGCGACTAGCGGGGGAGAGACCCAGTACTTC,CAWSATSGGETQYF
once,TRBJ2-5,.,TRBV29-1,TGCAGCGTTGGAGGCAGGGGAGAGACCCAGTACTTC,CSVGGRGETQYF
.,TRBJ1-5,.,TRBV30,TGTGCCTGGAGTGTACAGGGATCCCAATCGGCCCAGCATTTT,CAWSVQGSQSAQHF
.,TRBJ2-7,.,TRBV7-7,TGTGCCAGCAGCTTAGTACCGGGATACGAGCAGTACTTC,CASSLVPGYEQYF
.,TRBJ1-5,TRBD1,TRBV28,TGTGCCAGCAGCACCGTCAGACAGGGTAACATTGGCAATCAGCCCCAGCATTTT,CASSTVRQGNIGNQPQHF
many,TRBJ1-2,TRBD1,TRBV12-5,TGTGCTAGTGCCAGGACAGGGAGAGAGTATGGCTACACCTTC,CASARTGREYGYTF
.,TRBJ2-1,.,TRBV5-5,TGTGCCAGCAGCTTGGATCTAGCTCATAGTGAGCAGTTCTTC,CASSLDLAHSEQFF
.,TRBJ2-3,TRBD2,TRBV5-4,TGTGCCAGCAGCTTGGTGACTAGCGGGCCAGATACGCAGTATTTT,CASSLVTSGPDTQYF
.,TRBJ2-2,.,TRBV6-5,TGTGCCAGCAAACGGTCCAACACCGGGGAGCTGTTTTTT,CASKRSNTGELFF
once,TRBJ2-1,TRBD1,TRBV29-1,TGCAGCCTTGACAGTGGGCAGGGGGCAGGCAATGAGCAGTTCTTC,CSLDSGQGAGNEQFF
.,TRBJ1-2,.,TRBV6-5,TGTGCCAGCGGACCGCGGAAGGGAGGCGCGGGGGGCTACACCTTC,CASGPRKGGAGGYTF